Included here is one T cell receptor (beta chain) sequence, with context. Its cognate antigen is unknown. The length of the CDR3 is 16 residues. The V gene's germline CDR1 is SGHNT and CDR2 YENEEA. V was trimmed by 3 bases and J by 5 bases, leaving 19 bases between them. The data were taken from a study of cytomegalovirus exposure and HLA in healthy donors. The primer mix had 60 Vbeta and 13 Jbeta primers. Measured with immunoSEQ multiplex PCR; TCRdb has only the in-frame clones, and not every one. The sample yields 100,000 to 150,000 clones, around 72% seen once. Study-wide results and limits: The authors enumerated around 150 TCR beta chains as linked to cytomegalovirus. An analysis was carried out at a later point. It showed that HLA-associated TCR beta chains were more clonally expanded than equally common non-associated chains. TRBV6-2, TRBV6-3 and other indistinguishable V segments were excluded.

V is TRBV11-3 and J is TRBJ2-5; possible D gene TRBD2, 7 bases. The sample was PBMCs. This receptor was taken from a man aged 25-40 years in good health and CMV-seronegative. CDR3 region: CASSFSHGGADETQYF. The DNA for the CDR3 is TGTGCCAGCAGCTTTTCCCATGGGGGGGCGGACGAGACCCAGTACTTC.